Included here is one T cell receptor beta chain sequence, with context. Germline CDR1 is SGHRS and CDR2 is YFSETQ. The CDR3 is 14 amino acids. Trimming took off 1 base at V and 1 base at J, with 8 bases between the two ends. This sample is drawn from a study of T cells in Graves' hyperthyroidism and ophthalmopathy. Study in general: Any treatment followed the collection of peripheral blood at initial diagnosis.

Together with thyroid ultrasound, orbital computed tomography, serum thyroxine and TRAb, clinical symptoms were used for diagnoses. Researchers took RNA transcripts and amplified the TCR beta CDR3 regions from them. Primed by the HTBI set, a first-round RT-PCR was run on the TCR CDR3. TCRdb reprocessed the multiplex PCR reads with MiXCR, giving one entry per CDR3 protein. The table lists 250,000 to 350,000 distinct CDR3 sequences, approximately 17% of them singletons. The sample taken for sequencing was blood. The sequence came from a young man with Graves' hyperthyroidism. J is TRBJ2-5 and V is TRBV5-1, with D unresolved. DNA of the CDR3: TGCGCCAGCAGCTTGTGGACGACCCAAGAGACCCAGTACTTC. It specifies CASSLWTTQETQYF.